The rows below give T cell receptor beta chains drawn from one sample of a study of vaccination and CD4 T cells after COVID-19. TCRdb reprocessed the PCR reads with MiXCR, giving one entry per CDR3 protein. Of roughly 10,000 distinct CDR3 sequences detected, roughly 77% appear once; the ten largest clones hold about 8.1%. The antigens these receptors bind are not known. Sequenced sample: CD4+ T cells from blood, cultured in vitro. These TCRs come from a human donor who had recovered from COVID-19. Each CDR3 is given with its conserved first and last residue. Fields, in order: V gene, D gene, J gene, clone size, CDR3 protein, CDR3 DNA. D genes are given only for firm matches. Clone size appears in some rows only: once, few, many, or a class for an expanded clone.

V gene: TRBV2; D gene: .; J gene: TRBJ1-5; clone size: few; CDR3 protein: CASTPGQGKIQPQHF; CDR3 DNA: TGTGCCAGCACCCCGGGGCAGGGGAAGATTCAGCCCCAGCATTTT
V gene: TRBV7-2; D gene: .; J gene: TRBJ1-2; clone size: .; CDR3 protein: CASSLEAYGYTF; CDR3 DNA: TGTGCCAGCAGCTTAGAGGCCTATGGCTACACCTTC
V gene: TRBV5-1; D gene: TRBD2; J gene: TRBJ2-5; clone size: few; CDR3 protein: CASSLVLAGGQETQYF; CDR3 DNA: TGCGCCAGCAGCTTGGTATTAGCGGGAGGGCAAGAGACCCAGTACTTC
V gene: TRBV6-2/TRBV6-3; D gene: .; J gene: TRBJ2-7; clone size: .; CDR3 protein: CASRNSVPHEQYF; CDR3 DNA: TGTGCCAGCAGAAACTCGGTTCCCCACGAGCAGTACTTC
V gene: TRBV6-5; D gene: .; J gene: TRBJ2-1; clone size: .; CDR3 protein: CASSYSEGYYNEQFF; CDR3 DNA: TGTGCCAGCAGTTACTCGGAGGGGTACTACAATGAGCAGTTCTTC
V gene: TRBV6-4; D gene: .; J gene: TRBJ1-6; clone size: .; CDR3 protein: CASSPDVGAKSPLHF; CDR3 DNA: TGTGCCAGCAGCCCGGACGTGGGGGCCAAGTCACCCCTCCACTTT
V gene: TRBV7-2; D gene: TRBD2; J gene: TRBJ2-1; clone size: .; CDR3 protein: CASSLGSGRRYEQFF; CDR3 DNA: TGTGCCAGCAGCTTAGGGAGCGGGAGGAGGTATGAGCAGTTCTTC
V gene: TRBV28; D gene: .; J gene: TRBJ1-1; clone size: once; CDR3 protein: CASTQSGGRAFF; CDR3 DNA: TGTGCCAGCACCCAGAGCGGGGGGCGGGCTTTCTTT
V gene: TRBV24-1; D gene: .; J gene: TRBJ1-2; clone size: .; CDR3 protein: CATSDPRQAYGYTF; CDR3 DNA: TGTGCCACCAGTGACCCCCGACAGGCCTATGGCTACACCTTC
V gene: TRBV24-1; D gene: .; J gene: TRBJ1-5; clone size: .; CDR3 protein: CAKRRLGPQHF; CDR3 DNA: TGTGCCAAGAGGCGGTTGGGGCCCCAGCATTTT
V gene: TRBV5-4; D gene: .; J gene: TRBJ2-7; clone size: .; CDR3 protein: CASSLSGLTYEQYF; CDR3 DNA: TGTGCCAGCAGCTTGTCGGGGCTTACCTACGAGCAGTACTTC
V gene: TRBV27; D gene: .; J gene: TRBJ2-7; clone size: .; CDR3 protein: CASSLQDRGTYEQYF; CDR3 DNA: TGTGCCAGCAGTTTACAAGACCGGGGTACCTACGAGCAGTACTTC
V gene: TRBV5-6; D gene: TRBD1; J gene: TRBJ1-1; clone size: .; CDR3 protein: CASSLVDRAATEAFF; CDR3 DNA: TGTGCCAGCAGCTTAGTGGACAGGGCTGCCACTGAAGCTTTCTTT
V gene: TRBV15; D gene: .; J gene: TRBJ1-5; clone size: few; CDR3 protein: CATTGQPNQPQHF; CDR3 DNA: TGTGCCACCACCGGACAGCCCAATCAGCCCCAGCATTTT
V gene: TRBV6-1; D gene: .; J gene: TRBJ1-5; clone size: .; CDR3 protein: CASSAPAWGGNQPQHF; CDR3 DNA: TGTGCCAGCAGTGCCCCTGCTTGGGGGGGCAATCAGCCCCAGCATTTT
V gene: TRBV20-1; D gene: TRBD1; J gene: TRBJ1-1; clone size: .; CDR3 protein: CSALDRVNTEAFF; CDR3 DNA: TGCAGTGCTTTGGACAGGGTAAACACTGAAGCTTTCTTT
V gene: TRBV15; D gene: .; J gene: TRBJ2-7; clone size: .; CDR3 protein: CATSRDLRGGYEQYF; CDR3 DNA: TGTGCCACCAGCAGAGATCTCAGGGGGGGCTACGAGCAGTACTTC
V gene: TRBV6-4; D gene: .; J gene: TRBJ2-2; clone size: medium-sized; CDR3 protein: CASSPTGETGELFF; CDR3 DNA: TGTGCCAGCAGTCCGACCGGAGAAACCGGGGAGCTGTTTTTT
V gene: TRBV7-9; D gene: TRBD2; J gene: TRBJ2-3; clone size: medium-sized; CDR3 protein: CASSSQTSAFTDTQYF; CDR3 DNA: TGTGCCAGCAGCTCGCAGACTAGCGCCTTTACCGATACGCAGTATTTT
V gene: TRBV20-1; D gene: .; J gene: TRBJ1-5; clone size: .; CDR3 protein: CSASWGAVQPQHF; CDR3 DNA: TGCAGTGCTAGTTGGGGGGCGGTTCAGCCCCAGCATTTT